This entry lists 26 T cell receptor beta chains sequenced from one sample in a study of shared clonotypes between healthy human individuals. Data came from immunoSEQ multiplex PCR; TCRdb stores just in-frame clones and leaves some out. The data hold about 680,000 clones, with less than 80% observed a single time. The sample taken for sequencing was memory CD4+ T cells sorted from blood. This sample's subset: CD45RA-negative fraction. The source of these receptors is a woman aged 25 to 39 in good health.

To note about this clone: The same CDR3 can be traced to other DNA sequences in this sample. The chain combines TRBV7-9 with TRBJ1-4, with TRBD1 matching over 8 bases. The trim removed 2 bases at V and 4 bases at J, leaving 3 bases unmatched. The CDR3 loop spans 15 amino acids. The germline V gene has CDR1 SEHNR and CDR2 FQNEAQ (reference sequence). The CDR3 loop reads CASSLSGQGNEKLFF. The CDR3 nucleotides read TGTGCCAGCAGCTTAAGTGGACAGGGTAATGAAAAACTGTTTTTT.

The J gene is TRBJ2-5, the V gene TRBV18, with TRBD1 matching 7 bases. Germline trimming cut 3 bases from V and 3 bases from J; bases unmatched to any gene: 7. This CDR3 spans 15 amino acids. Germline assignment: CDR1 KGHSH and CDR2 LQKENI. The chain's CDR3 is CASSPTSQGEETQYF. In DNA form, the CDR3 reads TGTGCCAGCTCACCCACTTCGCAGGGGGAAGAGACCCAGTACTTC. The complete variable domain, with remaining parts taken from reference TRBV18 and TRBJ2-5, reads NAGVMQNPRHLVRRRGQEARLRCSPMKGHSHVYWYRQLPEEGLKFMVYLQKENIIDESGMPKERFSAEFPKEGPSILRIQQVVRGDSAAYFCASSPTSQGEETQYFGPGTRLLVL.

The V gene is TRBV7-8, the J gene TRBJ2-7, with a possible D match to TRBD2 (5 bases). CDR1 is SGHVS, CDR2 FQNEAQ, per germline. This CDR3 is 14 amino acids long. Trimming took 5 bases from V and 0 from J, leaving 11 bases between them. The CDR3 sequence is CASSGLVSSYEQYF. The CDR3 DNA sequence: TGTGCCAGCAGCGGACTGGTAAGCTCCTACGAGCAGTACTTC.

The CDR3 spells CAAPVRGPSGPHYEQYF. The CDR3 nucleotides read TGTGCCGCCCCTGTTAGGGGGCCTAGCGGGCCTCACTACGAGCAGTACTTC. The genes are TRBV6-4 and TRBJ2-7; a weak D match, TRBD2 (8 bases). Trimming took 11 bases from V and 3 from J, leaving 29 bases between them. Germline loops: CDR1 MRHNA, CDR2 SNTAGT. This CDR3 region has 17 residues.

The chain links TRBV7-9 to TRBJ2-1; 8 bases are a match to TRBD1. V dropped 10 bases and J dropped 7; count of bases not matched to a gene: 6. The germline gives CDR1 SEHNR, CDR2 FQNEAQ (reference sequence). CDR3 length equals 12 residues. The CDR3 region is CAIGDRGNEQFF. CDR3 bases: TGTGCCATCGGCGACAGGGGAAATGAGCAGTTCTTC.

CDR3 loop: CASSLAIRLRDTYEQYF. The CDR3 DNA reads as TGCGCCAGCAGCTTGGCCATTCGTCTCCGAGACACCTACGAGCAGTACTTC. The V gene is TRBV5-1, the J gene TRBJ2-7; D ambiguous. The V gene lost 0 bases and the J gene lost 2 bases, with 18 bases spanning the gap. The V gene's germline CDR1 is SGHRS and CDR2 YFSETQ. This CDR3 region has 17 residues.

This chain joins TRBV5-4 and TRBJ2-6; possible D gene TRBD1, 6 bases. The V gene's germline CDR1 is SGHNT and CDR2 YYREEE (reference sequence). The V gene lost 2 bases and the J gene lost 2 bases, with 14 bases spanning the gap. The CDR3 covers 17 residues. CDR3 in DNA: TGTGCCAGCAGCTTTCAGGGGACGGTAGCTGGGGCCAACGTCCTGACTTTC. It yields the protein CASSFQGTVAGANVLTF.

J is TRBJ1-1 and V is TRBV5-1; no definite D call. This CDR3 is 17 amino acids long. The ends were cut back, 6 bases at V and 8 bases at J, with 29 bases in the middle. CDR1 and CDR2 (germline): SGHRS, YFSETQ. CDR3 amino acids: CASTKDFGGRAGWEAFF. In DNA form, the CDR3 reads TGCGCCAGCACCAAGGATTTCGGCGGACGGGCCGGATGGGAAGCTTTCTTT. The full variable domain, completed using reference TRBV5-1 and TRBJ1-1, is KAGVTQTPRYLIKTRGQQVTLSCSPISGHRSVSWYQQTPGQGLQFLFEYFSETQRNKGNFPGRFSGRQFSNSRSEMNVSTLELGDSALYLCASTKDFGGRAGWEAFFGQGTRLTVV.

In the case of this clone: This CDR3 is also generated by other DNA sequences in the sample. V gene TRBV7-2 combines with J gene TRBJ1-2; D remains ambiguous. The CDR3 loop spans 11 amino acids. Per the germline V gene, CDR1 is SGHTA and CDR2 is FQGNSA. V was pared by 2 bases and J by 5 bases, with 3 bases between. The CDR3 region has the DNA TGTGCCAGCAGCTTAAGTTATGGCTACACCTTC. This translates into CASSLSYGYTF. The variable domain in full, with the rest retrieved from reference TRBV7-2 and TRBJ1-2, is GAGVSQSPSNKVTEKGKDVELRCDPISGHTALYWYRQSLGQGLEFLIYFQGNSAPDKSGLPSDRFSAERTGGSVSTLTIQRTQQEDSAVYLCASSLSYGYTFGSGTRLTVV.

The CDR3 region is CASKPRQGTYEQYF. CDR3 DNA: TGTGCCAGCAAACCCAGACAGGGAACCTACGAGCAGTACTTC. The chain has TRBV6-5 and TRBJ2-5, with 7 bases that match TRBD1. The DNA end is more similar to TRBJ2-7, so the J call may be wrong. CDR1 is MNHEY, CDR2 SVGAGI, per germline. The CDR3 contains 14 residues.

V gene TRBV6-1 combines with J gene TRBJ2-5; D call uncertain. The CDR3 runs 10 residues. Between the trimmed V and J ends, which lost 4 bases and 5 bases, there was a span of 2 bases. Germline V gene lookup returns CDR1 MNHNS and CDR2 SASEGT. The CDR3 DNA reads TGTGCCAGCAGTGTCGAGACCCAGTACTTC. It specifies CASSVETQYF.

The V and J genes are TRBV5-1 and TRBJ2-2; 7 bases are shared with TRBD1. Losses at the gene ends were 1 base for V and 4 bases for J; bases not matched to a gene: 7. The CDR3 totals 16 residues. Germline values: CDR1 SGHRS, CDR2 YFSETQ. DNA for the CDR3: TGCGCCAGCAGCTTGACAGGGGATGTTGGCACCGGGGAGCTGTTTTTT. Translated, it gives CASSLTGDVGTGELFF.

The chain employs TRBV11-2 and TRBJ1-2; no definite D call. V lost 0 bases and J 7 bases, leaving 12 bases between the germline ends. Looked up from germline, CDR1 is SGHAT and CDR2 is FQNNGV. The length of the CDR3 is 14 residues. The CDR3 bases are TGTGCCAGCAGCTTAGATCCCACAGCCGGTGGCTACACCTTC. Translation gives CASSLDPTAGGYTF.

The chain combines TRBV9 with TRBJ1-2, with a tentative D call TRBD1 (5 bases). Trimming cost V 0 bases and J 3 bases, with 12 bases left between them. CDR3 length: 15 residues. Germline-derived CDR1 and CDR2 are SGDLS and YYNGEE. CDR3 DNA sequence: TGTGCCAGCAGCGTAGACCAGGGCCGGGACTATGGCTACACCTTC. This translates into CASSVDQGRDYGYTF.

This chain uses TRBV19 with TRBJ1-2, with 7 bases lining up with TRBD1. The CDR3 spans 15 residues. Germline lookup yields CDR1 LNHDA and CDR2 SQIVND (reference sequence). Losses at the gene ends were 4 bases for V and 7 bases for J; bases not matched to a gene: 12. CDR3 region: CASSTGDRDIGGYTF. CDR3 in DNA: TGTGCCAGTAGTACCGGCGACAGGGACATTGGTGGCTACACCTTC. The full variable domain, its missing parts supplied by reference TRBV19 and TRBJ1-2, is DGGITQSPKYLFRKEGQNVTLSCEQNLNHDAMYWYRQDPGQGLRLIYYSQIVNDFQKGDIAEGYSVSREKKESFPLTVTSAQKNPTAFYLCASSTGDRDIGGYTFGSGTRLTVV.

The V call is TRBV27, the J call TRBJ1-1; D is perhaps TRBD1 (6 bases). The CDR3 runs to 17 residues. Germline V lookup: CDR1 MNHEY, CDR2 SMNVEV (reference sequence). V lost 3 bases to trimming and J lost 4 bases, with 21 bases between them. The CDR3 DNA sequence: TGTGCCAGCAGTTTTAGGGTTAGTTGGGGGGCCGGCACTGAAGCTTTCTTT. Translated: CASSFRVSWGAGTEAFF.

The chain joins TRBV6-5 to TRBJ1-2; 7 bases map to TRBD1. V gave up 6 bases and J gave up 4 bases; unmatched junction bases: 8. From germline, CDR1 is MNHEY and CDR2 SVGAGI. The CDR3 sequence is 14 residues long. The CDR3 DNA sequence: TGTGCCAGCAGAAAGACAGGGCATACCTATGGCTACACCTTC. Translating it yields CASRKTGHTYGYTF.

The chain uses TRBV6-6 and TRBJ1-2; TRBD1 aligns across 9 bases. Germline V gene lookup returns CDR1 MNHNY and CDR2 SVGAGI (reference sequence). J was trimmed by 7 bases and V by 6 bases; bases with no gene match: 12. The CDR3 runs to 15 residues. As DNA, the CDR3 is TGTGCCAGCAGCCAACCGGGACAGGGTTATCTTGGCTACACCTTC. This gives the protein CASSQPGQGYLGYTF.

The rearrangement links TRBV19 to TRBJ1-1; 7 bases line up with TRBD1. V was pared by 7 bases and J by 3 bases, with 5 bases of the junction left unmatched. Germline V gene data show CDR1 as LNHDA and CDR2 as SQIVND (reference sequence). The CDR3 totals 13 residues. Here the CDR3 reads CASKEGAYTEAFF. The CDR3, as DNA: TGTGCCAGTAAAGAGGGGGCCTACACTGAAGCTTTCTTT.

The chain uses TRBV20-1 and TRBJ2-2; D unclear. The CDR3 contains 11 residues. V was trimmed by 4 bases and J by 3 bases, leaving 3 bases between them. CDR1 DFQATT and CDR2 SNEGSKA come from the germline V gene (reference sequence). In nucleotides, the CDR3 is TGCAGTGCTACGGACACCGGGGAGCTGTTTTTT. Residues: CSATDTGELFF.

The chain uses TRBV11-2 and TRBJ1-2; 8 bases map to TRBD1. CDR1 and CDR2 from the germline V gene are SGHAT and FQNNGV. After removal of 5 bases from V and 8 bases from J, the junction contained 13 bases not matched to a gene. The CDR3 contains 15 residues. CDR3 nucleotides: TGTGCCAGCAGCCCCCGGACAGGGAACGCGAAGGGCTACACCTTC. Translating it yields CASSPRTGNAKGYTF. The full variable domain, rest sourced from reference TRBV11-2 and TRBJ1-2, is EAGVAQSPRYKIIEKRQSVAFWCNPISGHATLYWYQQILGQGPKLLIQFQNNGVVDDSQLPKDRFSAERLKGVDSTLKIQPAKLEDSAVYLCASSPRTGNAKGYTFGSGTRLTVV.

The chain combines TRBV27 with TRBJ2-1; 10 bases map to TRBD2. V was pared by 4 bases and J by 13 bases, with 7 bases of the junction left unmatched. CDR3 size: 13 residues. From germline, CDR1 is MNHEY and CDR2 SMNVEV (reference sequence). For the CDR3, the DNA is TGTGCCAGCAGTTACACCCTAGCGGGGGTACAGTTCTTC. It specifies CASSYTLAGVQFF.

V and J are TRBV28 and TRBJ1-2; D is ambiguous. The length of the CDR3 is 13 residues. The V gene's germline CDR1 is MDHEN and CDR2 SYDVKM. V was pared by 6 bases and J by 4 bases, with 12 bases between. The CDR3 DNA reads TGTGCCAGCAGCAAGGCGCTGCTCTATGGCTACACCTTC. This translates into CASSKALLYGYTF.

The J gene is TRBJ1-1, the V gene TRBV5-6; D not resolved. Germline V gene data show CDR1 as SGHDT and CDR2 as YYEEEE. Trimming left V 3 bases short and J 11 bases short, with 14 bases between. The CDR3 extends over 12 amino acids. CDR3 bases: TGTGCCAGCAGCTGGAAGGGATTACAGGCTTTCTTT. Translating gives CASSWKGLQAFF.

The rearrangement links TRBV5-1 to TRBJ2-2, with no clear D. This CDR3 contains 15 residues. Trimming shortened V by 1 base and J by 3 bases, and 10 bases separated the two germline ends. The germline CDR1 and CDR2 sequences are SGHRS and YFSETQ. Here the CDR3 reads CASSLQEMDTGELFF. CDR3 sequence (DNA): TGCGCCAGCAGCTTGCAGGAGATGGACACCGGGGAGCTGTTTTTT.

V is TRBV7-8 and J is TRBJ1-5; D call uncertain. Germline V CDR1 and CDR2: SGHVS, FQNEAQ. CDR3 length equals 13 residues. With 1 base removed from V and 6 bases from J, the gap between germline ends came to 7 bases. The CDR3 nucleotides read TGTGCCAGCAGCTTAGAGACCCTTCAGCCCCAGCATTTT. Translation: CASSLETLQPQHF.